This T cell receptor (beta chain) was recorded in a study of blood T cell repertoires in COVID-19. Study context: Collection of acute and convalescent COVID-19 samples took place in the United States, Italy and Spain. From T cells, B-cell-depleted T cells, or PBMCs came the material, which was cDNA or gDNA.

The authors' processing: From reference gene primer amplification, estimates of nucleated cell counts were derived. TCRdb keeps only in-frame clones here, not all; method: immunoSEQ multiplex PCR. The V and J calls and clone size are taken from that table; D and trimming were inferred from the DNA. The sample has approximately 350,000 clones; 90% to 95% are singletons. This receptor was taken from a woman between 18 and 30 years old who had recovered from COVID-19. The sequenced material came from peripheral blood.

CDR3 in DNA: TGTGCCAGCTCACCATTGGGTCAGGGCTACAATGAGCAGTTCTTC. Protein: CASSPLGQGYNEQFF. The chain joins TRBV18 to TRBJ2-1; D possibly corresponds to TRBD1 (5 bases). There are 15 residues in the CDR3. V was shortened by 2 bases and J by 3 bases, with 11 bases between the two germline ends. Germline assignment: CDR1 KGHSH and CDR2 LQKENI.